This TCR beta chain was identified during a study of blood T cell repertoires in COVID-19. Study overall: From the United States, Italy and Spain came samples of acute and convalescent COVID-19. T cells, B-cell-depleted T cells, or PBMCs provided the cDNA or gDNA that served as material.

Per germline, CDR1 KGHDR and CDR2 SFDVKD. Deletions cut 5 bases from V and 0 bases from J, with 7 bases between. The CDR3 consists of 14 residues. Original processing notes: Estimates of nucleated cell counts were drawn from the amplification of reference gene primers. Generated by immunoSEQ multiplex PCR, the TCRdb table keeps only in-frame clones and is missing some. V and J calls and clone size are as listed in that table; D and trimming were resolved from the DNA. The sample lists 50,000 to 65,000 clones; 74% were seen once. Source material: peripheral blood. This sequence originates from a woman of 80 years or more with acute or convalescent COVID-19. V and J are TRBV24-1 and TRBJ2-1; D unresolved. Here the CDR3 reads CATSGPSSYNEQFF. The DNA of the CDR3 is TGTGCCACCAGTGGTCCTAGCTCCTACAATGAGCAGTTCTTC.